Listed below are T cell receptor beta chains from one sample, sequenced in a study of control samples from healthy donors and cancer patients. Only in-frame clones appear in the TCRdb table, and some are missing; sequencing was by immunoSEQ multiplex PCR. The data hold under 450,000 clones, with 90% observed a single time. Sequenced sample: PBMCs. These receptors originate from a man aged 35-49 years with head and neck cancer. Both conserved end residues are part of each CDR3. D genes are given only for firm matches. Clone size is given for some rows only: seen once, a few or many times, or a class if the clone is expanded.

d_call j_call v_call clone_size cdr3_aa cdr3_nt
NA TRBJ2-7 TRBV19 NA CASSDLGYTYEQYF TGTGCCAGTAGTGATCTGGGGTATACTTATGAGCAGTACTTC
TRBD1 TRBJ1-2 TRBV10-3 once CAISESKGQIGYTF TGTGCCATCAGTGAGTCGAAGGGACAGATAGGCTACACCTTC
NA TRBJ1-5 TRBV30 NA CAWSTLSSGRQPQHF TGTGCCTGGAGTACCCTCTCTTCTGGGCGGCAGCCCCAGCATTTT
TRBD1 TRBJ1-1 TRBV11-2 NA CASSFNWDRSGRYTEAFF TGTGCCAGCAGCTTTAACTGGGACAGGTCAGGGAGGTACACTGAAGCTTTCTTT
NA TRBJ2-7 TRBV5-6 NA CASTPGRDREQYF TGTGCCAGCACCCCGGGCAGGGATCGAGAGCAGTACTTC
NA TRBJ2-1 TRBV27 NA CASSVGRQSSYNEQFF TGTGCCAGCAGTGTCGGGCGGCAAAGCTCCTACAATGAGCAGTTCTTC
TRBD1 TRBJ2-6 TRBV7-2 NA CASSSQGIGSSGANVLTF TGTGCCAGCAGCTCACAGGGGATAGGGAGCTCTGGGGCCAACGTCCTGACTTTC
TRBD1 TRBJ2-3 TRBV29-1 NA CSVDGRDRGSPITDTQYF TGCAGCGTTGACGGCCGGGACAGGGGGTCCCCTATCACAGATACGCAGTATTTT
NA TRBJ1-1 TRBV4-2 NA CASSQDRSNTEAFF TGTGCCAGCAGCCAAGACAGGTCGAACACTGAAGCTTTCTTT
NA TRBJ2-2 TRBV6-2/TRBV6-3 NA CASSSAGELFF TGTGCCAGCAGTTCAGCCGGGGAGCTGTTTTTT
NA TRBJ2-7 TRBV4-3 NA CASSQDSGAGGVYEQYF TGCGCCAGCAGCCAAGACTCGGGGGCCGGGGGCGTATACGAGCAGTACTTC
NA TRBJ2-7 TRBV20-1 NA CSASLVYEQYF TGCAGTGCTAGCTTAGTCTACGAGCAGTACTTC
NA TRBJ1-5 TRBV6-5 once CASSREFNNQPQHF TGTGCCAGCAGCAGGGAGTTTAACAATCAGCCCCAGCATTTT
NA TRBJ2-7 TRBV9 NA CASSPQRSYEQYF TGTGCCAGCAGCCCACAACGCTCCTACGAGCAGTACTTC
NA TRBJ2-3 TRBV24-1 once CATRNSGTTDTQYF TGTGCCACCAGAAACAGCGGGACAACAGATACGCAGTATTTT
NA TRBJ2-3 TRBV5-1 NA CASSLGGRTDTQYF TGCGCCAGCAGCTTGGGAGGGCGCACAGATACGCAGTATTTT
TRBD1 TRBJ1-1 TRBV7-3 once CASSLLGQGNTEAFF TGTGCCAGCAGCTTACTCGGACAGGGGAACACTGAAGCTTTCTTT
TRBD1 TRBJ1-1 TRBV7-3 NA CASSQQGGTEAFF TGTGCCAGCAGCCAGCAGGGGGGGACTGAAGCTTTCTTT
NA TRBJ1-6 TRBV30 NA CASRSSSHSPLHF TGTGCCTCGAGGTCGTCCTCCCATTCACCCCTCCACTTT
NA TRBJ2-7 TRBV29-1 NA CSAAQGNEQYF TGCAGCGCGGCGCAGGGTAACGAGCAGTACTTC
NA TRBJ1-5 TRBV24-1 few CATSDSRGFGNQPQHF TGTGCCACCAGTGATTCCAGGGGTTTTGGCAATCAGCCCCAGCATTTT
NA TRBJ2-7 TRBV28 NA CASTQERDDQGWEQYF TGTGCCAGCACCCAGGAGAGGGACGACCAAGGGTGGGAGCAGTACTTC
NA TRBJ1-6 TRBV11-3 NA CARVASSYNSPLHF TGTGCCAGGGTAGCAAGCTCCTATAATTCACCCCTCCACTTT
NA TRBJ2-3 TRBV7-9 NA CASSLYGDTQYF TGTGCCAGCAGCTTATATGGGGATACGCAGTATTTT
NA TRBJ1-4 TRBV6-5 NA CASTGTRRSGKLFF TGTGCCAGCACCGGGACTCGGAGGAGTGGAAAACTGTTTTTT
NA TRBJ2-1 TRBV7-9 once CASTGGDLSYNEQFF TGTGCCAGCACCGGCGGGGACCTCTCCTACAATGAGCAGTTCTTC
NA TRBJ1-5 TRBV11-2 NA CASSLDWGQPQHF TGTGCCAGCAGCTTAGATTGGGGTCAGCCCCAGCATTTT
TRBD2 TRBJ2-1 TRBV30 NA CAWSVSSGGQFF TGTGCCTGGAGTGTATCTAGCGGGGGTCAGTTCTTC
TRBD2 TRBJ2-3 TRBV19 NA CASSGGLAGGHPTTDTQYF TGTGCCAGTAGTGGCGGACTAGCGGGGGGACACCCTACCACAGATACGCAGTATTTT
TRBD1 TRBJ2-7 TRBV25-1 once CASRDRGYYEQYF TGTGCCAGTCGGGACAGGGGGTACTACGAGCAGTACTTC
NA TRBJ2-3 TRBV11-2 NA CASSSRTRLGTDTQYF TGTGCCAGCAGCTCGCGGACAAGGCTAGGCACAGATACGCAGTATTTT
NA TRBJ1-1 TRBV11-2 NA CASRTVGGKGMNTEAFF TGTGCCAGCAGGACGGTGGGGGGAAAGGGAATGAACACTGAAGCTTTCTTT
NA TRBJ1-5 TRBV15 NA CATSPGRQGNQPQHF TGTGCCACCAGTCCGGGACGTCAGGGCAATCAGCCCCAGCATTTT
TRBD1 TRBJ2-7 TRBV7-2 NA CASSLAVGGQIYEQYF TGTGCCAGCAGCTTAGCGGTAGGGGGACAGATCTACGAGCAGTACTTC
TRBD2 TRBJ2-2 TRBV29-1 NA CSVDGGANTGELFF TGCAGCGTTGACGGGGGGGCGAACACCGGGGAGCTGTTTTTT
NA TRBJ1-2 TRBV6-5 NA CASSYSVGREEDGYTF TGTGCCAGCAGTTACTCAGTGGGAAGGGAGGAGGATGGCTACACCTTC
NA TRBJ1-6 TRBV6-5 NA CASQMGLYSPLHF TGTGCCAGCCAAATGGGCTTGTATTCACCCCTCCACTTT
TRBD1 TRBJ2-7 TRBV3-1/TRBV3-2 NA CASSQEGQEDEQYF TGTGCCAGCAGCCAAGAGGGACAGGAGGACGAGCAGTACTTC
NA TRBJ1-5 TRBV10-2 NA CASSESGTELYNQPQHF TGCGCCAGCAGTGAGTCGGGCACAGAGCTATACAATCAGCCCCAGCATTTT
NA TRBJ2-5 TRBV4-1 NA CASSTGEAGETQYF TGCGCCAGCAGTACAGGGGAGGCTGGAGAGACCCAGTACTTC
NA TRBJ2-7 TRBV29-1 NA CSVEVGRVDEQYF TGCAGCGTTGAAGTGGGCAGGGTCGACGAGCAGTACTTC
NA TRBJ1-1 TRBV19 NA CASSITRGTEAFF TGTGCCAGTAGTATTACGCGGGGGACTGAAGCTTTCTTT
TRBD1 TRBJ2-7 TRBV18 NA CASSPRQGVYEQYF TGTGCCAGCTCACCACGGCAGGGGGTGTACGAGCAGTACTTC
NA TRBJ2-6 TRBV19 NA CASSIYNSGANVLTF TGTGCCAGTAGTATTTACAACTCTGGGGCCAACGTCCTGACTTTC
TRBD1 TRBJ1-3 TRBV4-1 NA CASSQTPGQGILSGNTIYF TGCGCCAGCAGCCAAACCCCGGGACAGGGCATACTCTCTGGAAACACCATATATTTT
NA TRBJ2-3 TRBV7-9 NA CASSLRSPDTDTQYF TGTGCCAGCAGCTTACGGTCCCCCGATACAGATACGCAGTATTTT
NA TRBJ1-1 TRBV5-4 NA CASSLEMEDEAFF TGTGCCAGCAGCTTGGAGATGGAGGATGAAGCTTTCTTT
NA TRBJ1-3 TRBV6-5 once CASSYSPFDSGNTIYF TGTGCCAGCAGTTACAGCCCGTTCGACTCTGGAAACACCATATATTTT
TRBD1 TRBJ1-4 TRBV6-5 NA CASRTDRATNEKLFF TGTGCCAGCAGAACCGACAGGGCAACTAATGAAAAACTGTTTTTT
TRBD2 TRBJ2-2 TRBV9 NA CASSAGGGITELFF TGTGCCAGCAGCGCGGGGGGTGGTATAACGGAGCTGTTTTTT
NA TRBJ2-7 TRBV5-1 NA CASSPRADSSYEQYF TGCGCCAGCAGCCCGAGGGCGGACAGCTCCTACGAGCAGTACTTC
NA TRBJ1-5 TRBV11-2 NA CASSLSRGGQPQHF TGTGCCAGCAGCTTAAGTCGGGGCGGTCAGCCCCAGCATTTT
NA TRBJ1-1 TRBV5-6 few CASRSWETEAFF TGTGCCAGCAGGTCGTGGGAGACTGAAGCTTTCTTT
TRBD2 TRBJ2-7 TRBV5-1 NA CASSQGTSGTNYEQYF TGCGCCAGCAGCCAAGGGACTAGCGGGACGAACTACGAGCAGTACTTC
TRBD2 TRBJ2-3 TRBV19 NA CASSPPRLAGETDTQYF TGTGCCAGTAGTCCTCCTCGACTAGCGGGAGAGACAGATACGCAGTATTTT
NA TRBJ1-2 TRBV7-2 NA CASSLARIPNYGYTF TGTGCCAGCAGCTTAGCCAGGATCCCTAACTATGGCTACACCTTC
NA TRBJ2-7 TRBV7-8 NA CASSRKRLRDTYYEQYF TGTGCCAGCAGCAGAAAGAGACTCCGGGACACCTACTACGAGCAGTACTTC